This T cell receptor beta chain was identified during a study of cytomegalovirus exposure and HLA in healthy donors. Findings of the study overall: Being productive about 87% or about 30% of the time was typical of most TCR beta V segments in an earlier analysis.

For this clone: The antigen is undetermined.

Researchers ran the PCR with 60 Vbeta and 13 Jbeta primers. Assay used: immunoSEQ multiplex PCR; TCRdb lists only in-frame clones, some missing. The repertoire holds some 120,000 clones, roughly four fifths seen once, with roughly 12% in the top ten. Trimming removed 2 bases from V and 2 bases from J, with 6 bases in between. The CDR3 runs 13 residues. Germline V gene sequence: CDR1 MNHEY, CDR2 SVGAGI. What was sequenced was PBMCs. The receptor comes from a male donor in good health and CMV-seropositive. The chain carries TRBV6-5 and TRBJ1-2; no clear D gene. CDR3 in amino acids: CASSYRENYGYTF. The CDR3 nucleotides are TGTGCCAGCAGTTACCGGGAAAACTATGGCTACACCTTC.